These 8 T cell receptor beta chains share one sample of origin, sequenced in a study of T cell responses to AZD1222 COVID-19 vaccine. Sequencing was performed with immunoSEQ multiplex PCR; in TCRdb, only in-frame clones are kept and a portion is missing. This repertoire shows 130,000 to 150,000 clones, around 89% found once; its top ten account for around 15%. The sample here was peripheral blood, taken on day 0 of AZD1222 vaccination. All receptors come from an adult in good health.

The chain has TRBV7-2 and TRBJ2-7; 12 positions match TRBD1. Germline lookup yields CDR1 SGHTA and CDR2 FQGNSA. This CDR3 contains 19 residues. Losses at the gene ends were 1 base for V and 1 base for J; bases not matched to a gene: 11. The CDR3 region is CASSLVTGQGALSSYEQYF. Written as DNA, the CDR3 is TGTGCCAGCAGCTTAGTGACGGGACAGGGGGCGCTTAGTTCCTACGAGCAGTACTTC.

In its sample, this clone was seen once. The rearrangement uses TRBV5-1 and TRBJ2-2; TRBD2 might be the D (5 bases). The CDR3 covers 16 residues. Trimming removed 1 base at V and 0 bases at J, with 10 bases between. CDR1 is SGHRS and CDR2 is YFSETQ in the germline V gene. CDR3 loop: CASSLQTTSNTGELFF. CDR3 bases: TGCGCCAGCAGCTTGCAGACTACCTCGAACACCGGGGAGCTGTTTTTT.

This clone is a singleton in its sample. The chain employs TRBV5-6 and TRBJ1-2; D ambiguous. V lost 2 bases to trimming and J lost 7 bases, with 15 bases between them. Germline values: CDR1 SGHDT, CDR2 YYEEEE. The CDR3 runs 14 residues. DNA of the CDR3: TGTGCCAGCAGCTTTACAGTACCCGAAGCTGGCTACACCTTC. Its protein product is CASSFTVPEAGYTF.

DNA of the CDR3: TGTGCCAGCAGCGTAGAGGAGGGGACGGGAGAGCAGTACTTC. This codes for CASSVEEGTGEQYF. The gene calls are TRBV9 and TRBJ2-7; a weak D match, TRBD2 (6 bases). This CDR3 is 14 amino acids long. Trimming cost V 0 bases and J 7 bases, with 14 bases left between them. Germline V gene data show CDR1 as SGDLS and CDR2 as YYNGEE.

The genes are TRBV21-1 and TRBJ1-3. TRBV21-1 is deemed a pseudogene. The CDR3 is 16 residues long. CDR3 in amino acids: CASSKERGKGGNTIYF. The CDR3 nucleotides are TGTGCCAGCAGCAAAGAACGGGGTAAAGGTGGAAACACCATATATTTT.

The chain links TRBV4-3 to TRBJ1-3; D is possibly TRBD1 (5 bases). Trimming cost V 0 bases and J 2 bases, with 11 bases left between them. Germline CDR1 is LGHNA and CDR2 is YSLEER. The CDR3 runs to 16 residues. The CDR3 loop is CASSQEALGPGNTIYF. The CDR3 DNA is TGCGCCAGCAGCCAAGAGGCGTTGGGGCCTGGAAACACCATATATTTT.

The V gene is TRBV25-1, the J gene TRBJ1-3; D not resolved. This CDR3 has 13 amino acids. Per germline, CDR1 MGHDK and CDR2 SYGVNS. Trimming left V 6 bases short and J 0 bases short, with 6 bases between. The CDR3 DNA is TGTGCCAGCAGGGGTAACTCTGGAAACACCATATATTTT. Amino acids: CASRGNSGNTIYF. The whole variable domain, remainder taken from reference TRBV25-1 and TRBJ1-3, is EADIYQTPRYLVIGTGKKITLECSQTMGHDKMYWYQQDPGMELHLIHYSYGVNSTEKGDLSSESTVSRIRTEHFPLTLESARPSHTSQYLCASRGNSGNTIYFGEGSWLTVV.

This chain links TRBV30 with TRBJ1-3, with D unclear. Germline V gene sequence: CDR1 GTSNPN, CDR2 SVGIG (reference sequence). This CDR3 is built from 11 residues. V was clipped by 3 bases and J by 0 bases, with 0 bases between them. CDR3 in amino acids: CAWSSGNTIYF. CDR3 nucleotide sequence: TGTGCCTGGAGCTCTGGAAACACCATATATTTT.